These 11 T cell receptor beta chains originate from one sample sequenced in a study of graft-versus-host responses after intestinal transplantation. Intraepithelial and lamina propria lymphocytes were isolated from graft specimens. The method was immunoSEQ multiplex PCR; TCRdb's version includes in-frame clones alone and lacks a portion of them. This table holds around 15,000 clones, roughly 80% found once. Material: ileum tissue, obtained about 100 days after intestinal transplant. The source is a human patient who received an intestinal transplant, so some T cells may come from the graft donor.

This clone was counted between two and nine times. CDR3 loop: CASSLTDTYEQYF. DNA of the CDR3: TGTGCCAGCAGCCTAACAGACACCTACGAGCAGTACTTC. The chain uses TRBV6-1 and TRBJ2-7, with D uncertain. The CDR3 sequence is 13 residues long. Looked up from germline, CDR1 is MNHNS and CDR2 is SASEGT. The V end was cut by 6 bases, the J end by 2 bases, with 11 bases between.

The CDR3 DNA sequence: TGCAGCACGTACCGGACAGGGAGACACTATGGCTACACCTTC. Encoded protein: CSTYRTGRHYGYTF. The chain is built from TRBV29-1 and TRBJ1-2; 8 nucleotides agree with TRBD1. Germline V gives CDR1 SQVTM, CDR2 ANQGSEA. The V gene end was trimmed by 8 bases and the J gene end by 3 bases; junction bases not matched to a gene: 11. The CDR3 is 14 amino acids.

This clone was seen only a few times. The chain combines TRBV27 with TRBJ1-4; D is perhaps TRBD1 (6 bases). V lost 10 bases to trimming and J lost 0 bases, with 9 bases between them. This CDR3 comprises 13 residues. From germline, CDR1 is MNHEY and CDR2 SMNVEV (reference sequence). The CDR3, as DNA: TGTGCCAAGCGGGACACAACTAATGAAAAACTGTTTTTT. Amino acids: CAKRDTTNEKLFF.

The genes are TRBV13 and TRBJ2-1, with 7 bases fitting TRBD2. The CDR3 is 15 residues long. Trimming took 7 bases from V and 2 from J; bases not matched to a gene: 8. Germline V CDR1 and CDR2: PRHDT, FYEKMQ (reference sequence). CDR3 amino acids: CASTGGIAAYNEQFF. CDR3 nucleotide sequence: TGTGCCAGCACCGGGGGGATAGCGGCCTACAATGAGCAGTTCTTC.

This rearrangement joins TRBV4-1 to TRBJ2-3; 9 nucleotides match TRBD2. J gave up 5 bases and V 11 bases, and 8 bases lay outside the gene matches. This CDR3 comprises 13 residues. CDR1 is MGHRA, CDR2 YSYEKL, per germline. For the CDR3, the DNA is TGCGCCCGAGTCGCGGGAGGGAAAGATACGCAGTATTTT. Protein: CARVAGGKDTQYF.

Only a few counts were recorded for this clone. The chain carries TRBV7-2 and TRBJ2-3; tentatively, D is TRBD1 or TRBD2 (6 bases each). Germline V gene lookup returns CDR1 SGHTA and CDR2 FQGNSA. V lost 5 bases to trimming and J lost 0 bases, with 15 bases between them. The CDR3 is 16 amino acids. The chain's CDR3 is CASSHRRGTSTDTQYF. CDR3 DNA sequence: TGTGCCAGCAGCCATCGGCGCGGGACAAGCACAGATACGCAGTATTTT. Full variable domain (missing parts from reference TRBV7-2 and TRBJ2-3): GAGVSQSPSNKVTEKGKDVELRCDPISGHTALYWYRQSLGQGLEFLIYFQGNSAPDKSGLPSDRFSAERTGGSVSTLTIQRTQQEDSAVYLCASSHRRGTSTDTQYFGPGTRLTVL.

Written as DNA, the CDR3 is TGCACCAGCAGCCACATACCCCAGGGCAATCAGCCCCAGCATTTT. It is translated as CTSSHIPQGNQPQHF. The chain recombines TRBV1 with TRBJ1-5; the D call TRBD1 from the table was never checked on the DNA. TRBV1 is termed a pseudogene. The CDR3 has 15 residues.

The sample holds a few counts of this clone. The chain links TRBV28 to TRBJ2-5; possible D gene TRBD2, 5 bases. Germline CDR1 reads MDHEN; CDR2 reads SYDVKM. V gave up 5 bases and J gave up 3 bases, with 22 bases separating them. The length of the CDR3 is 17 residues. Here the CDR3 reads CASSLIGSASRKETQYF. The CDR3 region has the DNA TGTGCCAGCAGTCTTATCGGTTCGGCTAGCAGAAAAGAGACCCAGTACTTC.

The V and J genes are TRBV2 and TRBJ2-1; a possible D gene is TRBD2 (6 bases). V dropped 3 bases and J dropped 12 bases, with 15 bases sitting between them. The length of the CDR3 is 13 residues. CDR1 is SNHLY, CDR2 FYNNEI, per germline. CDR3 coding DNA: TGTGCCAGCAGTGATCCGGGACTGAGAGCGCAGTTCTTC. It yields the protein CASSDPGLRAQFF.

Turning to this clone: A junction boundary mismatches the germline segment, possibly from a read error. The V and J genes are TRBV7-7 and TRBJ2-1, with D possibly matching TRBD2 (6 bases). The germline V gene has CDR1 SSHAT and CDR2 FNYEAQ (reference sequence). The CDR3 covers 15 residues. The CDR3 protein is CASSTGLTSYNEQFF. The CDR3 DNA reads TGTGCTAGCAGCACTGGACTAACCTCCTACAATGAGCAGTTCTTC.

In DNA, the CDR3 is TGTGCCAGCAGCCATGGTCTATTCTCCTACGAGCAGTACTTC. Translation: CASSHGLFSYEQYF. The rearrangement joins TRBV6-5 to TRBJ2-7, with D unclear. There are 14 residues in the CDR3. In germline, CDR1 is MNHEY, CDR2 SVGAGI. V lost 6 bases and J 0 bases, leaving 12 bases between the germline ends.